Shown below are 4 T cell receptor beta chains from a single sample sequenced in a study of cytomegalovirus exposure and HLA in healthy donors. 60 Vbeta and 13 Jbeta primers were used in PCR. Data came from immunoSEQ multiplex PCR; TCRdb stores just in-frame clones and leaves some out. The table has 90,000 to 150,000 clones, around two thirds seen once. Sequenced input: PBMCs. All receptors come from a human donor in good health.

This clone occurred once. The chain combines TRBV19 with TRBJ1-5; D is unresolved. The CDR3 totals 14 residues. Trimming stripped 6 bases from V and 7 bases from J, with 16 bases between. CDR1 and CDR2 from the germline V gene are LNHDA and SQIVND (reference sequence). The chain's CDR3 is CASRLEGSGQPQHF. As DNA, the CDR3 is TGTGCCAGTAGACTCGAAGGGTCGGGGCAGCCCCAGCATTTT.

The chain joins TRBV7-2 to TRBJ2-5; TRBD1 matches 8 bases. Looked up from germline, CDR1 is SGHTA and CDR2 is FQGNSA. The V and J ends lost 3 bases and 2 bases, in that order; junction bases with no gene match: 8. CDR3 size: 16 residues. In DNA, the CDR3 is TGTGCCAGCAGCTTGAGTACGGGGACAGGTCAAGAGACCCAGTACTTC. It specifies CASSLSTGTGQETQYF.

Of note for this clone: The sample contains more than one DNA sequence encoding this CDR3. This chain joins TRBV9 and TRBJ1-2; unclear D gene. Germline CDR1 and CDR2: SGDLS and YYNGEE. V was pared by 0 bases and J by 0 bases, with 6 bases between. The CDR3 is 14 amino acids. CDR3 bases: TGTGCCAGCAGCGTAGGCCAGACTAACTATGGCTACACCTTC. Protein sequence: CASSVGQTNYGYTF.

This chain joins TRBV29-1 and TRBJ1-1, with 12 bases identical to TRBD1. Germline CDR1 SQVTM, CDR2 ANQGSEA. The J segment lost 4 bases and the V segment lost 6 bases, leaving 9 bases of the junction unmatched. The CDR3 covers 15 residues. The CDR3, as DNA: TGCAGCGTCACCGGGACAGGGGGCTTTGGCACTGAAGCTTTCTTT. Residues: CSVTGTGGFGTEAFF.